Each of the 14 T cell receptor beta chains below was sequenced from the same sample in a study of neurological immune-mediated disorders. TCRdb reprocessed the 5' RACE reads via MiXCR and lists one record per CDR3 protein. The table has under 75,000 distinct CDR3 sequences, more than 3% seen once. The specimen was PBMCs. These receptor sequences come from a woman between 50 and 59 years old with multiple sclerosis.

This clonotype was seen ten or more times. V is TRBV20-1 and J is TRBJ2-4; TRBD1 aligns across 7 bases. Per germline, CDR1 DFQATT and CDR2 SNEGSKA (reference sequence). There are 13 residues in the CDR3. With 3 bases clipped from V and 1 base from J, the junction kept 0 bases outside the gene matches. DNA of the CDR3: TGCAGTGCTAGGGACAGGGCCAAAAACATTCAGTACTTC. It encodes CSARDRAKNIQYF.

The sample holds many counts of this clonotype. V gene TRBV6-6 combines with J gene TRBJ1-2, with D tentatively TRBD1 (6 bases). CDR1 is MNHNY, CDR2 SVGAGI, per germline (reference sequence). The CDR3 has 16 amino acids. The V and J ends lost 5 bases and 1 base respectively, with 17 bases between them. The CDR3 spells CASSKQLGGLNYGYTF. CDR3 DNA sequence: TGTGCCAGCAGTAAACAGTTAGGGGGACTTAACTATGGCTACACCTTC.

At least ten counts were recorded for this clonotype. The rearrangement links TRBV10-3 to TRBJ1-2; D may be TRBD1 (6 bases). Trimming cost V 3 bases and J 4 bases, with 12 bases left between them. Germline V gene data show CDR1 as ENHRY and CDR2 as SYGVKD. The CDR3 length is 14 residues. In nucleotides, the CDR3 is TGTGCCATCAGTGACCCGGGGGCGGGCTATGGCTACACCTTC. This encodes CAISDPGAGYGYTF.

At least ten counts were recorded for this clonotype. This chain links TRBV20-1 with TRBJ1-6, with TRBD1 as a possible D gene (6 bases). The V end was cut by 3 bases, the J end by 2 bases, with 17 bases between. Germline values: CDR1 DFQATT, CDR2 SNEGSKA (reference sequence). CDR3 length: 17 amino acids. The CDR3 loop reads CSARILQGGTYNSPLHF. CDR3 nucleotide sequence: TGCAGTGCTAGGATCTTACAGGGAGGCACCTATAATTCACCCCTCCACTTT.

This clonotype was counted many times. The V call is TRBV20-1, the J call TRBJ1-2; 7 bases line up with TRBD1. Trimming at V came to 4 bases and at J to 4 bases, leaving 3 bases not matched to a gene. Germline V gene lookup returns CDR1 DFQATT and CDR2 SNEGSKA (reference sequence). The length of the CDR3 is 12 residues. The chain's CDR3 is CSATTGVYGYTF. The CDR3 DNA follows: TGCAGTGCTACTACAGGGGTCTATGGCTACACCTTC.

This rearrangement joins TRBV9 to TRBJ2-1; weak D call: TRBD2 (6 bases). This CDR3 is 14 amino acids long. The germline gives CDR1 SGDLS, CDR2 YYNGEE. The V end lost 4 bases, the J end lost 7 bases, and 15 bases lay between the germline ends. The CDR3 DNA follows: TGTGCCAGCAGCCCGTCGACTAGTCGGAATGAGCAGTTCTTC. Translated, it gives CASSPSTSRNEQFF.

In this sample, this clonotype turned up many times. V and J are TRBV4-2 and TRBJ1-1; no reliable D call. This CDR3 region has 14 residues. Germline V CDR1 and CDR2: LGHNA, YNFKEQ. Trimming shortened V by 1 base and J by 4 bases, and 10 bases separated the two germline ends. CDR3 loop: CASSQVETVTEAFF. The CDR3, as DNA: TGTGCCAGCAGCCAAGTCGAGACTGTCACTGAAGCTTTCTTT.

This clonotype was counted between two and nine times. This sequence may be a read error, since a much larger clone differs from it by one base. V and J are TRBV5-1 and TRBJ1-1; D is unresolved. The V gene lost 3 bases and the J gene lost 1 base, with 13 bases spanning the gap. The germline CDR1 and CDR2 sequences are SGHRS and YFSETQ. The CDR3 extends over 15 amino acids. CDR3 nucleotide sequence: TGCGCCAGCAGCTCGTGGGGAAACCAGAACACTGAAGCTTTCTTT. Translating it yields CASSSWGNQNTEAFF.

In its sample, this clonotype was seen many times. This chain joins TRBV7-8 and TRBJ2-1; no clear D. Germline V gives CDR1 SGHVS, CDR2 FQNEAQ. The CDR3 sequence is 13 residues long. V shed 5 bases and J shed 6 bases, with 11 bases lying between them. CDR3 residues: CASSTQIRNEQFF. For the CDR3, the DNA is TGTGCCAGCAGCACACAAATTCGCAATGAGCAGTTCTTC.

In its sample, this clonotype was seen many times. The chain employs TRBV12-3 or TRBV12-4 and TRBJ1-5; D is possibly TRBD1 (5 bases). V lost 0 bases to trimming and J lost 2 bases, with 8 bases between them. The CDR3 is 15 residues long. CDR3 nucleotide sequence: TGTGCCAGCAGTTTAGCGGGGGACGGCAATCAGCCCCAGCATTTT. Protein sequence: CASSLAGDGNQPQHF.

There are many counts of this clonotype. The genes are TRBV4-2 and TRBJ2-2, with D possibly matching TRBD1 (5 bases). V dropped 0 bases and J dropped 7 bases, with 15 bases sitting between them. The CDR3 spans 16 residues. The V gene's germline CDR1 is LGHNA and CDR2 YNFKEQ. The CDR3 protein is CASSQDPARVGGELFF. CDR3 in DNA: TGTGCCAGCAGCCAAGATCCCGCCAGGGTTGGCGGGGAGCTGTTTTTT.

This clonotype was observed a few times. V and J are TRBV19 and TRBJ2-6; no clear D gene. The germline V gene encodes CDR1 LNHDA and CDR2 SQIVND (reference sequence). The CDR3 runs to 15 residues. The V end lost 3 bases, the J end lost 0 bases, and 6 bases lay between the germline ends. Written as DNA, the CDR3 is TGTGCCAGTAGTATCCGTTCCTCTGGGGCCAACGTCCTGACTTTC. Amino acids: CASSIRSSGANVLTF.

This clonotype showed up many times. This rearrangement joins TRBV3-1 to TRBJ1-2; the D gene is possibly TRBD1 (5 bases). The germline V and J ends were trimmed by 2 bases and 3 bases, with 10 bases remaining between them. Germline-derived CDR1 and CDR2 are LGHDT and YNNKEL (reference sequence). This CDR3 comprises 14 residues. The CDR3 protein is CASSQIGVDYGYTF. The CDR3, as DNA: TGTGCCAGCAGCCAAATAGGGGTGGACTATGGCTACACCTTC.

In this sample, this clonotype turned up many times. The rearrangement links TRBV20-1 to TRBJ2-7; a possible D gene is TRBD1 (5 bases). V gave up 0 bases and J gave up 4 bases, with 13 bases separating them. The CDR3 covers 14 residues. Germline values: CDR1 DFQATT, CDR2 SNEGSKA (reference sequence). The CDR3 spells CSARDRTIFYEQYF. Written as DNA, the CDR3 is TGCAGTGCTAGAGATCGGACAATTTTTTACGAGCAGTACTTC.